This T cell receptor (beta chain) was profiled in a study of blood T cells in healthy people across ages. A second roughly 6 to 12 cycle PCR used barcoded and J-beta primers. Individual samples furnished no less than 3 million CDR3-containing paired-end reads apiece. TCRdb re-derived calls from the 5' RACE reads in MiXCR, one entry per CDR3 protein. The sample has 700,000 or so distinct CDR3 sequences, about 20% seen once. This CDR3 has 15 residues. Per germline, CDR1 SEHNR and CDR2 FQNEAQ (reference sequence). Trimming removed 3 bases from V and 8 bases from J, with 17 bases in between. Only a few counts were recorded for this clonotype. Its specificity is unknown. Study results and caveats: Observed TCR beta diversity per million T cells went down as age went up. This fall followed a roughly linear course with age. Changes seen in expanded clonotypes were possibly confounded by donor CMV status left unknown.

Sequenced sample: blood. The sequence was obtained from a man between 65 and 79 years old in good health. The chain recombines TRBV7-9 with TRBJ2-1; D tentatively reads TRBD1 or TRBD2 (5 bases each). The CDR3 DNA is TGTGCCAGCAGCTTCGACGGGGCCTGGAGAGATGAGCAGTTCTTC. Its translation is CASSFDGAWRDEQFF.